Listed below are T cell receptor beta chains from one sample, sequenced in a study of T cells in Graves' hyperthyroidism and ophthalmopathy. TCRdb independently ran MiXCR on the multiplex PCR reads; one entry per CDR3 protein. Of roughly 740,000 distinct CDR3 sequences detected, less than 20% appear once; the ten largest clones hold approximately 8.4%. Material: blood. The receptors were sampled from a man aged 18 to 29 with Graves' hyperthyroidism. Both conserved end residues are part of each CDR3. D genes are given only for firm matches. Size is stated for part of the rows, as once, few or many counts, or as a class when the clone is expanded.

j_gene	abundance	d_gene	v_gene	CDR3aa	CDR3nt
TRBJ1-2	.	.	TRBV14	CASSQETSSGPYSSGYTF	TGTGCCAGCAGCCAAGAGACTAGTTCTGGTCCTTATTCAAGTGGCTACACCTTC
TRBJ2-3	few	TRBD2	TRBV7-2	CASSTRLAGGTDTQYF	TGTGCCAGCAGCACCAGACTAGCGGGAGGCACAGATACGCAGTATTTT
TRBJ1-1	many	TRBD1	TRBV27	CASSPWTGGGNTEAFF	TGTGCCAGCAGTCCTTGGACAGGGGGCGGCAACACTGAAGCTTTCTTT
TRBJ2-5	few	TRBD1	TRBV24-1	CATSDPGTGKEETQYF	TGTGCCACCAGTGACCCCGGGACAGGAAAAGAAGAGACCCAGTACTTC
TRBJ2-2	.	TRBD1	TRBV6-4	CASRRTGGNTGELFF	TGTGCCAGCAGGCGGACAGGGGGGAACACCGGGGAGCTGTTTTTT
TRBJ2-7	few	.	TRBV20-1	CSMQGGNEQYF	TGCAGCATGCAGGGGGGGAACGAGCAGTACTTC
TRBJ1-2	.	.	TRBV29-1	CSVELIDTGNYGYTF	TGCAGCGTTGAACTTATCGACACGGGGAACTATGGCTACACCTTC
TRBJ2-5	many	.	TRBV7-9	CASSVGGFRETQYF	TGTGCCAGCAGCGTCGGAGGTTTCAGGGAGACCCAGTACTTC
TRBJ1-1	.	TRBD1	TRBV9	CASSPASMTGVDTEAFF	TGTGCCAGCAGCCCGGCCTCCATGACAGGGGTGGACACTGAAGCTTTCTTT
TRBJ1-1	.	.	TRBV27	CASRQRGLRYGTEAFF	TGTGCCAGCCGCCAGCGGGGACTCCGTTACGGCACTGAAGCTTTCTTT
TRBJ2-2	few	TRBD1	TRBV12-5	CASGLGQGAGELFF	TGTGCTAGTGGTTTGGGACAGGGGGCCGGGGAGCTGTTTTTT